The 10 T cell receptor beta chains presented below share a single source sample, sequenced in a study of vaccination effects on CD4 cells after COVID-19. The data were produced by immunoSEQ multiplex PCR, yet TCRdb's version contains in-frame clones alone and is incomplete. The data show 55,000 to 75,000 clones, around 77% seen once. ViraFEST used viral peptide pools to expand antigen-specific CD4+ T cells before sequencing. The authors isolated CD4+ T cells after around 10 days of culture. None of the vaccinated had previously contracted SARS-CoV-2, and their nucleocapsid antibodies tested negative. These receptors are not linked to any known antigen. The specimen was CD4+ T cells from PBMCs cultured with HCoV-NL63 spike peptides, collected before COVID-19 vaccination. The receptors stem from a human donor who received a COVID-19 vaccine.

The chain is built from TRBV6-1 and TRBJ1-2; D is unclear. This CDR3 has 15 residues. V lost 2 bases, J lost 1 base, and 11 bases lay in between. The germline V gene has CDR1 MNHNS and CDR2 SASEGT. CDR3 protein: CASSETLGRNYGYTF. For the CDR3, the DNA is TGTGCCAGCAGTGAAACTCTTGGTCGTAACTATGGCTACACCTTC.

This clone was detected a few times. The CDR3 DNA follows: TGCGCCAGCAGCCAAGGGGACACAGGGGGCTCCAATCAGCCCCAGCATTTT. Amino acids: CASSQGDTGGSNQPQHF. The chain employs TRBV4-3 and TRBJ1-5; 9 bases line up with TRBD1. Trimming removed 1 base from V and 3 bases from J; junction bases left unmatched: 7. Germline loops: CDR1 LGHNA, CDR2 YSLEER. The CDR3 has 17 amino acids.

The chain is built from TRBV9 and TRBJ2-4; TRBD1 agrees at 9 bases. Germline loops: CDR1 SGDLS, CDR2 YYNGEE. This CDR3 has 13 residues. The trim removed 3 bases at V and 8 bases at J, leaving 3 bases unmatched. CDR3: CASSADRGDIQYF. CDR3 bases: TGTGCCAGCAGCGCGGACAGGGGTGACATTCAGTACTTC.

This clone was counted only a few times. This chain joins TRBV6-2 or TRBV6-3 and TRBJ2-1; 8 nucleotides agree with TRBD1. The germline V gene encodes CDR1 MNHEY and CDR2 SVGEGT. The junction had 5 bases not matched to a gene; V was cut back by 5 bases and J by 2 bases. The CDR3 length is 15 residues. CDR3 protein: CASSGIQGAYNEQFF. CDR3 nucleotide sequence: TGTGCCAGCAGTGGGATACAGGGGGCCTACAATGAGCAGTTCTTC.

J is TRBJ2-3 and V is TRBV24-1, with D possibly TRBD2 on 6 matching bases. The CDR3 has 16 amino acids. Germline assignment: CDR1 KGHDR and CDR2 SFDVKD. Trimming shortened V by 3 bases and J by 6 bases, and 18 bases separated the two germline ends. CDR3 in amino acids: CATSDPTGTPQDTQYF. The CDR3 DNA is TGTGCCACCAGTGATCCAACCGGGACTCCCCAGGATACGCAGTATTTT.

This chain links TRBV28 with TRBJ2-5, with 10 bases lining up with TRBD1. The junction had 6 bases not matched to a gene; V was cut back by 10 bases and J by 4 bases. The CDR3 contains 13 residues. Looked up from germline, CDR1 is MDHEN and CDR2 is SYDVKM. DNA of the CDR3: TGTGCCACCCGGAGACAGGGGGCAGAGACCCAGTACTTC. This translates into CATRRQGAETQYF.

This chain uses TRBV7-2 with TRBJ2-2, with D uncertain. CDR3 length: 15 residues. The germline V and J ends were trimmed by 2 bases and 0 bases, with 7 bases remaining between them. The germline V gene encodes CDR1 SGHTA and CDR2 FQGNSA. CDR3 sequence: CASSLTPANTGELFF. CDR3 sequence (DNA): TGTGCCAGCAGCTTAACACCCGCGAACACCGGGGAGCTGTTTTTT.

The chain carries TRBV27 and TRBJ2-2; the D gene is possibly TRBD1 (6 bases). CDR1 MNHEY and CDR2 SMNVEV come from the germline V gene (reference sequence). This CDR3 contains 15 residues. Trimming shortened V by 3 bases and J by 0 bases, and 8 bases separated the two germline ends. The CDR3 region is CASSFAGANTGELFF. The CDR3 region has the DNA TGTGCCAGCAGTTTTGCAGGGGCGAACACCGGGGAGCTGTTTTTT.

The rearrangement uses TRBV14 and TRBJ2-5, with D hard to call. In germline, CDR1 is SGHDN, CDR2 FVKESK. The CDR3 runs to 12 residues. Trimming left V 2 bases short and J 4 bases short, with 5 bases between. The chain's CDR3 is CASSQNRETQYF. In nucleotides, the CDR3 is TGTGCCAGCAGCCAAAACAGAGAGACCCAGTACTTC. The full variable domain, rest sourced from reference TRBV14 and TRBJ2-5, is EAGVTQFPSHSVIEKGQTVTLRCDPISGHDNLYWYRRVMGKEIKFLLHFVKESKQDESGMPNNRFLAERTGGTYSTLKVQPAELEDSGVYFCASSQNRETQYFGPGTRLLVL.

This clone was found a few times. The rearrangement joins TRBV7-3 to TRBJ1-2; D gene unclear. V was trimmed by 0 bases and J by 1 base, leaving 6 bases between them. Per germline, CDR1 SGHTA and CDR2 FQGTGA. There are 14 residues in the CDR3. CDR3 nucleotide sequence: TGTGCCAGCAGCTTAACGGGTAGTAACTATGGCTACACCTTC. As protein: CASSLTGSNYGYTF.